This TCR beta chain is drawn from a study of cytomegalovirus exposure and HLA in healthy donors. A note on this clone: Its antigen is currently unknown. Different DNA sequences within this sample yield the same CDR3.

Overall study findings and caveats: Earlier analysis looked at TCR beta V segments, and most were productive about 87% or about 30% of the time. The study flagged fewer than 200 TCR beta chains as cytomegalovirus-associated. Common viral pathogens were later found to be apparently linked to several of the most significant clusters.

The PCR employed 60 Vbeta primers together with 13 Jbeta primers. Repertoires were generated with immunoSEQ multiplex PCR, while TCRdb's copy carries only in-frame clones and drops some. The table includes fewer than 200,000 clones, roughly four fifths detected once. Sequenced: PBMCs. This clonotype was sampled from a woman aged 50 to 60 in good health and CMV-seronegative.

In DNA form, the CDR3 reads TGTGCCAGCAGCGTGGGACAGAGCACAGATACGCAGTATTTT. Translation: CASSVGQSTDTQYF. V is TRBV9 and J is TRBJ2-3, with 7 bases identical to TRBD1. V dropped 2 bases and J dropped 0; count of bases not matched to a gene: 0. The CDR3 length is 14 residues. Germline V gene lookup returns CDR1 SGDLS and CDR2 YYNGEE. The full variable domain, completed using reference TRBV9 and TRBJ2-3, is DSGVTQTPKHLITATGQRVTLRCSPRSGDLSVYWYQQSLDQGLQFLIQYYNGEERAKGNILERFSAQQFPDLHSELNLSSLELGDSALYFCASSVGQSTDTQYFGPGTRLTVL.